This T cell receptor (beta chain) is from a study of cytomegalovirus exposure and HLA in healthy donors. Worth noting for this clone: Its target is unknown.

Germline loops: CDR1 SNHLY, CDR2 FYNNEI. The ends were cut back, 8 bases at V and 1 base at J, with 13 bases in the middle. The CDR3 totals 14 residues. Study-level findings and limits: Most likely, a cluster of highly shared sequence variants arose as a sequencing artifact.

PCR was performed using 60 Vbeta and 13 Jbeta primers. Generated by immunoSEQ multiplex PCR, the TCRdb table keeps only in-frame clones and is missing some. The sample holds 120,000 or so clones; about four fifths are singletons and the top ten take 8.8%. The receptor was isolated from a female donor in good health and CMV-seropositive. The chain carries TRBV2 and TRBJ2-3; D possibly corresponds to TRBD2 (7 bases). Specimen: PBMCs. The CDR3, as DNA: TGTGCCAGCCCTGCGGGGGCGGGCACAGATACGCAGTATTTT. Its translation is CASPAGAGTDTQYF.